What follows are 5 T cell receptor beta chains derived from one specimen sequenced in a study of low-dose radiotherapy and immunotherapy resistance in tumors. The time point denotes: after trial treatment. Stated treatment: LDRT plus nivolumab, ipilimumab, low-dose cyclophosphamide and aspirin (RACIN trial). Gene-specific TRAV and TRBV primers were used for first-strand cDNA, covering alpha and beta chains. A roughly 20-cycle PCR with a constant-region primer and V-primer adapter amplified TCRs. TCRdb fed the reads into MiXCR, producing one record per CDR3 protein. This sample carries roughly 90,000 distinct CDR3 sequences, 20% to 25% of them seen once, and the ten largest clones take more than 10%. The specimen was PBMCs, collected after low-dose radiotherapy plus immunotherapy. The source of these receptors is a female donor with ovarian cancer.

In this sample, this clonotype turned up a few times. The gene calls are TRBV24-1 and TRBJ2-2; weak D call: TRBD1 (6 bases). V gave up 12 bases and J gave up 6 bases, with 19 bases separating them. CDR1 KGHDR and CDR2 SFDVKD come from the germline V gene. The CDR3 has 14 amino acids. The chain's CDR3 is CAAQGRNRAGELFF. The CDR3 DNA is TGTGCCGCCCAGGGACGTAACAGGGCCGGGGAGCTGTTTTTT.

V and J are TRBV28 and TRBJ1-5, with D unclear. Per germline, CDR1 MDHEN and CDR2 SYDVKM. V lost 7 bases and J lost 8, with 21 bases in between. This CDR3 contains 15 residues. CDR3: CASIAGGQMDKPQHF. In nucleotides, the CDR3 is TGTGCCAGCATAGCCGGCGGGCAGATGGATAAGCCCCAGCATTTT.

This clonotype has a count of ten or more. The rearrangement joins TRBV19 to TRBJ2-3; D call uncertain. The CDR3 spans 17 residues. Germline V lookup: CDR1 LNHDA, CDR2 SQIVND (reference sequence). V was trimmed by 7 bases and J by 0 bases, leaving 20 bases between them. CDR3 loop: CASTPKGFARSTDTQYF. The CDR3 DNA sequence: TGTGCCAGTACCCCAAAGGGATTTGCGAGGAGCACAGATACGCAGTATTTT.

The sample holds many counts of this clonotype. This chain links TRBV10-3 with TRBJ2-7, with TRBD1 identical over 12 bases. V lost 5 bases, J lost 3 bases, and 5 bases stayed unmatched. Germline CDR1 is ENHRY and CDR2 is SYGVKD. This CDR3 has 15 residues. The CDR3 bases are TGTGCCATCAGTTCCGGGACAGGGGGCTTCTACGAGCAGTACTTC. Protein: CAISSGTGGFYEQYF.

This clonotype has a handful of counts. This rearrangement joins TRBV27 to TRBJ2-3, with D hard to call. The CDR3 totals 15 residues. The germline gives CDR1 MNHEY, CDR2 SMNVEV (reference sequence). Trimming shortened V by 5 bases and J by 1 base, and 13 bases separated the two germline ends. The CDR3 loop is CASSRLLEGTDTQYF. The CDR3 coding sequence is TGTGCCAGCAGTCGACTTTTAGAGGGCACAGATACGCAGTATTTT.